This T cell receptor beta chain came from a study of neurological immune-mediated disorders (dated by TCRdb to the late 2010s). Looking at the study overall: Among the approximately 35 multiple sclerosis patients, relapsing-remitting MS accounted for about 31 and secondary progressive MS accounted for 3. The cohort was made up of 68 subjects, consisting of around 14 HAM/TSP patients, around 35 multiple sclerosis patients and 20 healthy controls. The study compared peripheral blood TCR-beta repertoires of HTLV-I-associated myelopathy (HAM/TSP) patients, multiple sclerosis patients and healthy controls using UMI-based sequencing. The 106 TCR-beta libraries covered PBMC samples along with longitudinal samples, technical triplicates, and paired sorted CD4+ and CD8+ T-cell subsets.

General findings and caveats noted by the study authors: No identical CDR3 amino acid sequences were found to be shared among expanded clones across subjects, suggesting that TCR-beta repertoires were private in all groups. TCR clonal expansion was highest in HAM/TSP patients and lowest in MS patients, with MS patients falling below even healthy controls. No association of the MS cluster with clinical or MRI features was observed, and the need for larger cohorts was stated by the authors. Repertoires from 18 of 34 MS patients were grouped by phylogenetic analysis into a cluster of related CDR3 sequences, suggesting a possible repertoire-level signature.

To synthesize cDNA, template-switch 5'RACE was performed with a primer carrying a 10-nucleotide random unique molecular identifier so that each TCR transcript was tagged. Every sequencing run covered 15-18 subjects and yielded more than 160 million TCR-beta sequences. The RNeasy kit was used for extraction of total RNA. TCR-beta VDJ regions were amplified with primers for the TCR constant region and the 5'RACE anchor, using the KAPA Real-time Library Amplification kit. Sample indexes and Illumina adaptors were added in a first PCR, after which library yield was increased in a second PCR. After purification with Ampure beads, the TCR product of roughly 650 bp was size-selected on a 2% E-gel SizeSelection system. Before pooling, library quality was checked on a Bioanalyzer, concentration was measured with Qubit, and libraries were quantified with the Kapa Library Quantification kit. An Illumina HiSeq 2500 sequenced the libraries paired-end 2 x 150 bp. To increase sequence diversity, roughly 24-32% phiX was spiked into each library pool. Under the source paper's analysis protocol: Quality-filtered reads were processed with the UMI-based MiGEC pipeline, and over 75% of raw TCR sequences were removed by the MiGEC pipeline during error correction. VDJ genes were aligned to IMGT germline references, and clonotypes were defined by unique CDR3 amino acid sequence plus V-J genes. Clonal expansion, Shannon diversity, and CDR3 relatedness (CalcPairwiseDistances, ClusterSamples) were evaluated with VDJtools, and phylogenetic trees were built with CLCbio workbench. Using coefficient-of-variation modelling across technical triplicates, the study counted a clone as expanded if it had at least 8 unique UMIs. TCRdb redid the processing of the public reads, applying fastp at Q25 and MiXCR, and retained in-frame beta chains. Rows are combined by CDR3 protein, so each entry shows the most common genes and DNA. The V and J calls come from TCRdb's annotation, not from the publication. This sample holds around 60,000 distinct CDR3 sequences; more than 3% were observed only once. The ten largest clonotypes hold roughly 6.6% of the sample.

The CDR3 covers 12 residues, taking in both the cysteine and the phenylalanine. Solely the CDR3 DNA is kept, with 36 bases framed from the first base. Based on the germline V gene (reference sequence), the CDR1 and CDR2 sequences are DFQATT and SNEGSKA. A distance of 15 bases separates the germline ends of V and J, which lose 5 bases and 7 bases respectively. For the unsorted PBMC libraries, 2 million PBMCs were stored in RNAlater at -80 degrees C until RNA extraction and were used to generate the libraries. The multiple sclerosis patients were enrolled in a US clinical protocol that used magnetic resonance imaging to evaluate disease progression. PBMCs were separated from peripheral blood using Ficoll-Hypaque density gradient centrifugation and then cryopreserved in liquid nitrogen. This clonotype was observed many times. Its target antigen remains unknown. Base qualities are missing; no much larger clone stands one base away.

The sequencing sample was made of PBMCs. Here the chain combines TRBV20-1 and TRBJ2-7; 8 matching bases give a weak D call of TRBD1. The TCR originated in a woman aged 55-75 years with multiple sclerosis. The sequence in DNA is TGCAGTGCTCGAACAGGGGGGGGAGAGCAGTACTTC. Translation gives CSARTGGGEQYF.